This passage covers 14 T cell receptor beta chains from one sample sequenced in a study of control samples from healthy donors and cancer patients (TCRdb year 2020). Libraries were prepared through the immunoSEQ multiplex PCR assay. The immuneACCESS repertoire file appears here via TCRdb, limited to in-frame rearrangements. These files lack a portion of the clones; in checked studies, under half of the deficit traces to unresolved V genes, and the cause of the others is not known. Across this sample there are 100,000 to 150,000 clones, with roughly 92% seen only once. The top ten hold about 7.2% of the sample. Sequences were obtained from blood. The receptors stem from a woman aged 18-30 years in good health.

This rearrangement joins TRBV28 to TRBJ2-3; 8 bases map to TRBD1. The CDR3 loop spans 15 amino acids. Looked up from germline, CDR1 is MDHEN and CDR2 is SYDVKM. V trimming: 6 bases; J trimming: 4 bases; junction bases outside the gene matches: 9. CDR3 region: CASSPRTGLADTQYF. The CDR3 nucleotides read TGTGCCAGCAGCCCAAGGACAGGGCTCGCAGATACGCAGTATTTT.

This rearrangement joins TRBV7-9 to TRBJ2-5; TRBD2 matches 10 bases. The germline CDR1 and CDR2 sequences are SEHNR and FQNEAQ (reference sequence). This CDR3 spans 16 amino acids. V was clipped by 4 bases and J by 1 base; unmatched bases: 6. This chain's CDR3 is CASSSGLAAFQETQYF. CDR3 DNA sequence: TGTGCCAGCAGCTCTGGACTAGCGGCCTTCCAAGAGACCCAGTACTTC.

V usage is TRBV28 and J usage is TRBJ2-7; 8 bases are a match to TRBD1. The CDR3 has 14 residues. With 4 bases clipped from V and 4 bases from J, the junction kept 6 bases outside the gene matches. The germline V gene has CDR1 MDHEN and CDR2 SYDVKM. The CDR3 region is CASSSTGGLYEQYF. CDR3 sequence (DNA): TGTGCCAGCAGTTCAACAGGGGGACTTTACGAGCAGTACTTC.

The chain has TRBV7-2 and TRBJ1-5; tentatively, D is TRBD1 (5 bases). The CDR3 runs 17 residues. Deletions cut 1 base from V and 0 bases from J, with 13 bases between. CDR1 and CDR2 from the germline V gene are SGHTA and FQGNSA. The CDR3 DNA sequence: TGTGCCAGCAGCTTAGTGGGGGGTCCCAATAGCAATCAGCCCCAGCATTTT. Translating it yields CASSLVGGPNSNQPQHF. The full variable domain, rest sourced from reference TRBV7-2 and TRBJ1-5, is GAGVSQSPSNKVTEKGKDVELRCDPISGHTALYWYRQSLGQGLEFLIYFQGNSAPDKSGLPSDRFSAERTGGSVSTLTIQRTQQEDSAVYLCASSLVGGPNSNQPQHFGDGTRLSIL.

The chain has TRBV10-3 and TRBJ1-2, with 7 positions matching TRBD1. The CDR3 has 12 amino acids. Germline lookup yields CDR1 ENHRY and CDR2 SYGVKD. Trimming took 8 bases from V and 12 from J; bases not matched to a gene: 12. This chain's CDR3 is CAISQLDREHTF. The CDR3 nucleotides read TGTGCCATCTCCCAACTCGACAGGGAACACACCTTC.

This chain links TRBV27 with TRBJ1-2; a weak D match, TRBD1 (6 bases). Looked up from germline, CDR1 is MNHEY and CDR2 is SMNVEV (reference sequence). The CDR3 covers 16 residues. The V gene lost 2 bases and the J gene lost 4 bases, with 17 bases spanning the gap. The DNA for the CDR3 is TGTGCCAGCAGTTTAAGCCTAACGGACAGCTTCTATGGCTACACCTTC. It yields the protein CASSLSLTDSFYGYTF.

This clone was counted a few times. The chain links TRBV5-1 to TRBJ1-5; D unresolved. The CDR3 has 16 residues. The germline V and J ends were trimmed by 0 bases and 1 base, with 11 bases remaining between them. CDR1 and CDR2 (germline): SGHRS, YFSETQ. The CDR3 protein is CASSLGSGSSNQPQHF. In DNA, the CDR3 is TGCGCCAGCAGCTTGGGGTCGGGTTCCAGCAATCAGCCCCAGCATTTT.

On this clone: In the same sample, other DNA sequences code for this CDR3. In nucleotides, the CDR3 is TGTGCCACCAGTGCTTCGGGATACGAGCAGTACTTC. This sequence encodes CATSASGYEQYF. The rearrangement links TRBV24-1 to TRBJ2-7; maybe TRBD2 (5 bases). V was shortened by 5 bases and J by 4 bases, with 8 bases between the two germline ends. Germline values: CDR1 KGHDR, CDR2 SFDVKD. The CDR3 runs to 12 residues.

CDR3 region: CASSRSGAYEQYF. CDR3 nucleotides: TGTGCCAGCAGTCGTTCCGGGGCCTACGAGCAGTACTTC. This rearrangement joins TRBV28 to TRBJ2-7, with a tentative D call TRBD2 (5 bases). Trimming left V 5 bases short and J 2 bases short, with 10 bases between. The CDR3 has 13 amino acids. The germline V gene has CDR1 MDHEN and CDR2 SYDVKM.

This clone has a single count. The rearrangement links TRBV11-3 to TRBJ2-3; no clear D gene. This CDR3 region has 16 residues. CDR1 is SGHNT and CDR2 is YENEEA in the germline V gene. Trimming removed 1 base at V and 6 bases at J, with 17 bases between. The CDR3 DNA reads as TGTGCCAGCAGCTTAGGGCACTCCCTCCTCCGGGATACGCAGTATTTT. Its translation is CASSLGHSLLRDTQYF.

The CDR3 here is CASSFWGANTEAFF. The DNA for the CDR3 is TGTGCCAGCAGTTTTTGGGGGGCGAACACTGAAGCTTTCTTT. This chain connects TRBV28 to TRBJ1-1; TRBD1 is a possible D gene (6 bases). The CDR3 sequence is 14 residues long. Between the trimmed V and J ends, which lost 3 bases and 1 base, there was a span of 9 bases. Germline V gene lookup returns CDR1 MDHEN and CDR2 SYDVKM.

The rearrangement joins TRBV19 to TRBJ1-1; no clear D gene. The CDR3 consists of 12 residues. Germline lookup yields CDR1 LNHDA and CDR2 SQIVND (reference sequence). V was shortened by 6 bases and J by 4 bases, with 9 bases between the two germline ends. CDR3 amino acids: CASRWEGTEAFF. Written as DNA, the CDR3 is TGTGCCAGTAGATGGGAGGGCACTGAAGCTTTCTTT.

J is TRBJ2-7 and V is TRBV14, with 9 bases matching TRBD1. With 3 bases clipped from V and 2 bases from J, the junction kept 5 bases outside the gene matches. This CDR3 comprises 15 residues. Germline values: CDR1 SGHDN, CDR2 FVKESK. In DNA form, the CDR3 reads TGTGCCAGCAGCCAGGACAGGGGTAGGGCCTACGAGCAGTACTTC. Protein: CASSQDRGRAYEQYF.

This chain uses TRBV6-7 with TRBJ1-2; D is uncertain. TRBV6-7 is an ORF, and what it does is uncertain. This CDR3 is built from 16 residues. Trimming took 5 bases from V and 4 from J, leaving 20 bases between them. This chain's CDR3 is CASSLSGRIKTYGYTF. CDR3 nucleotides: TGTGCCAGCAGTCTTTCCGGGCGTATTAAGACCTATGGCTACACCTTC.